The 14 T cell receptor beta chains in this list originate from one sample, sequenced in a study of shared clonotypes between healthy human individuals. Assay: immunoSEQ multiplex PCR; the TCRdb copy retains only in-frame clones and omits some. Of a few million clones in the sample, approximately 96% are singletons; the top ten hold over 0.1%. The sample consisted of naive CD4+ T cells sorted from blood. As to subset: CD45RA+ positively selected. The source of these receptors is a man between 18 and 29 years old in good health.

This chain joins TRBV19 and TRBJ2-7, with a weak D call TRBD1 (6 bases). V lost 3 bases, J lost 0 bases, and 15 bases lay in between. The CDR3 totals 16 residues. The germline V gene has CDR1 LNHDA and CDR2 SQIVND (reference sequence). CDR3 in amino acids: CASSIIRTESSYEQYF. The CDR3, as DNA: TGTGCCAGTAGTATCATAAGGACAGAAAGCTCCTACGAGCAGTACTTC. Complete variable domain (other parts from reference TRBV19 and TRBJ2-7): DGGITQSPKYLFRKEGQNVTLSCEQNLNHDAMYWYRQDPGQGLRLIYYSQIVNDFQKGDIAEGYSVSREKKESFPLTVTSAQKNPTAFYLCASSIIRTESSYEQYFGPGTRLTVT.

V is TRBV29-1 and J is TRBJ2-7, with D unclear. Germline V CDR1 and CDR2: SQVTM, ANQGSEA. The CDR3 length is 11 residues. V was cut by 1 base and J by 6 bases, with 7 bases left in between. In nucleotides, the CDR3 is TGCAGCGTTGAAGCTCCCGGCGAGCAGTACTTC. Translated, it gives CSVEAPGEQYF.

The chain recombines TRBV5-1 with TRBJ2-7; D is possibly TRBD2 (5 bases). The germline V gene encodes CDR1 SGHRS and CDR2 YFSETQ. The V and J ends lost 5 bases and 2 bases respectively, with 17 bases between them. CDR3 size: 15 residues. The CDR3 spells CASRVEDWGTYEQYF. The CDR3 DNA is TGCGCCAGCAGAGTAGAGGACTGGGGTACCTACGAGCAGTACTTC.

V usage is TRBV5-4 and J usage is TRBJ2-5; 9 bases are a match to TRBD2. CDR1 and CDR2 (germline): SGHNT, YYREEE (reference sequence). After removal of 0 bases from V and 2 bases from J, the junction contained 8 bases not matched to a gene. The CDR3 is made up of 17 amino acids. The CDR3 loop reads CASSLAQREARQETQYF. In nucleotides, the CDR3 is TGTGCCAGCAGCTTGGCCCAGCGGGAGGCCCGGCAAGAGACCCAGTACTTC.

The CDR3 reads CASSIGTGSFSYNSPLHF. Written as DNA, the CDR3 is TGTGCCAGCAGCATCGGGACAGGGTCGTTCTCCTATAATTCACCCCTCCACTTT. The chain is built from TRBV5-4 and TRBJ1-6; the match to TRBD1 covers 9 bases. CDR1 is SGHNT and CDR2 is YYREEE in the germline V gene (reference sequence). After removal of 4 bases from V and 0 bases from J, the junction contained 8 bases not matched to a gene. The CDR3 is made up of 18 amino acids.

This clone was detected once. The gene calls are TRBV11-2 and TRBJ2-7; the match to TRBD2 covers 7 bases. The CDR3 is 15 residues long. Looked up from germline, CDR1 is SGHAT and CDR2 is FQNNGV. V lost 3 bases to trimming and J lost 2 bases; unmatched junction nucleotides: 7. The CDR3 nucleotides are TGTGCCAGCAGCTTCCCCCTCGCGGGAGCCTACGAGCAGTACTTC. It encodes CASSFPLAGAYEQYF.

The V call is TRBV5-4, the J call TRBJ2-7, with 8 bases that match TRBD2. V was clipped by 3 bases and J by 6 bases; unmatched bases: 11. This CDR3 has 15 residues. The germline V gene has CDR1 SGHNT and CDR2 YYREEE (reference sequence). The DNA of the CDR3 is TGTGCCAGCAGCTGGGGGGGGAGCGGGAGTACCGAGCAGTACTTC. The encoded protein is CASSWGGSGSTEQYF.

The sample holds one count of this clone. The chain couples TRBV6-1 to TRBJ2-2, with D perhaps matching TRBD1 (6 bases). Trimming shortened V by 8 bases and J by 7 bases, and 14 bases separated the two germline ends. This CDR3 comprises 13 residues. The germline gives CDR1 MNHNS, CDR2 SASEGT. In DNA, the CDR3 is TGTGCCAGCGCGCCAGGGGTGATCGGGGAGCTGTTTTTT. It translates to CASAPGVIGELFF.

The rearrangement joins TRBV4-1 to TRBJ2-7; D is unresolved. Germline V gene sequence: CDR1 MGHRA, CDR2 YSYEKL. V was clipped by 3 bases and J by 3 bases, with 12 bases between them. This CDR3 comprises 14 residues. The CDR3 spells CASSHKTSGYEQYF. In DNA, the CDR3 is TGCGCCAGCAGCCATAAGACCTCAGGCTACGAGCAGTACTTC.

The chain couples TRBV7-9 to TRBJ2-7; TRBD2 is a possible D gene (5 bases). CDR1 and CDR2 (germline): SEHNR, FQNEAQ (reference sequence). This CDR3 contains 13 residues. The ends were cut back, 5 bases at V and 12 bases at J, with 20 bases in the middle. The CDR3 is CASSGGRIVMLYF. The CDR3 region has the DNA TGTGCCAGCAGCGGCGGGCGGATCGTCATGCTGTACTTC.

The chain couples TRBV6-5 to TRBJ1-2, with D possibly being TRBD1 (6 bases). Germline lookup yields CDR1 MNHEY and CDR2 SVGAGI. V lost 2 bases to trimming and J lost 6 bases, with 10 bases between them. The CDR3 covers 13 residues. This CDR3 is CASSYAGAHGYTF. CDR3 coding DNA: TGTGCCAGCAGTTACGCAGGGGCCCATGGCTACACCTTC.

V and J are TRBV30 and TRBJ1-4; D is uncertain. Trimming stripped 6 bases from V and 8 bases from J, with 7 bases between. Germline assignment: CDR1 GTSNPN and CDR2 SVGIG (reference sequence). CDR3 length: 10 residues. In nucleotides, the CDR3 is TGTGCCTGCGGACGGGAAAAACTGTTTTTT. Translated, it gives CACGREKLFF. Full variable domain (outside the CDR3, taken from reference TRBV30 and TRBJ1-4): SQTIHQWPATLVQPVGSPLSLECTVEGTSNPNLYWYRQAAGRGLQLLFYSVGIGQISSEVPQNLSASRPQDRQFILSSKKLLLSDSGFYLCACGREKLFFGSGTQLSVL.

The chain links TRBV27 to TRBJ2-3; D call uncertain. Trimming removed 3 bases at V and 5 bases at J, with 9 bases between. The CDR3 is 13 amino acids. Germline V gene data show CDR1 as MNHEY and CDR2 as SMNVEV (reference sequence). CDR3 DNA sequence: TGTGCCAGCAGTTTCCTAAACCAAGATACGCAGTATTTT. Its translation: CASSFLNQDTQYF.

The rearrangement links TRBV30 to TRBJ2-5, with TRBD2 as a possible D gene (6 bases). The CDR3 is 13 residues long. The germline V gene has CDR1 GTSNPN and CDR2 SVGIG (reference sequence). Trimming left V 2 bases short and J 5 bases short, with 12 bases between. The CDR3 coding sequence is TGTGCCTGGAGTCCCGGAGGGCGGGAGACCCAGTACTTC. Protein product: CAWSPGGRETQYF.